This TCR beta chain comes out of a study of long-term antiretroviral therapy in people with HIV (dated by TCRdb to 2021 to 2024). Background on the whole study: The earliest samples were collected approximately a decade before the 2015 WHO recommendation for immediate ART, a period when ART was typically delayed until CD4 counts fell. Whether ART initiation and durable HIV suppression were associated with changes in peripheral blood TRB repertoire composition and diversity was tested in a retrospective serial study. A total of over 150 cryopreserved PBMC samples came from 25 to 30 adults with confirmed HIV infection and were collected serially over a mean of roughly 6 years (range 1-12). About 35% of the 30 participants with HIV were female. No cross-contamination during QIAcube processing turned up in test extractions that ran a monoclonal T-cell line alongside 25 to 35 polyclonal samples.

Compared with germline, V lacks 5 bases and J lacks 3 bases; bases without a gene match: 7. CDR1 SGHTA and CDR2 FQGNSA were looked up in the germline V gene. Reading from cysteine to phenylalanine, the CDR3 counts 14 amino acids. The CDR3 DNA has 42 bases and is translated from base 1. Overall study results and their limits: The samples span the years 2004 to 2017, and the ART regimens used at that time may not be as effective as current regimens. Owing to limited PBMC availability, only the TCR beta chain was sequenced, without alpha chain pairing. Narrower CDR3 length ranges were observed in HIV repertoires than in controls, and an antigen-experienced repertoire with only a slight naive shift after ART was suggested by the network structure. Starting ART was linked to a significant rise in TRB diversity, yet even after long-term ART the diversity remained significantly lower than in transplant donor controls. Inferences about post-ART repertoire changes were limited because no data were available on ART adherence, viral resistance or therapy changes. Because cell numbers in pre-ART samples were limited, unsorted PBMC were profiled instead of sorted CD4+ and CD8+ T cells. At every time point, the repertoire was dominated by expanded TRB clones first identified before ART initiation, although this dominance fluctuated and, in many PLHIV, declined after ART.

Concerning this clone: What antigen it recognizes has not been identified. Per-base quality was not reported, and no clone a single base away is much larger than it.

The immunoSEQ hsTCRB v3.0 assay was used at survey level resolution to sequence the TRB variable region. A depth of roughly 35,000-55,000 T-cell genomes per sample was targeted for TRB sequencing. An Illumina MiSeq with a v3 150-cycle kit was used to sequence the pooled TRB libraries. Concerning the study's data processing: Repertoire analysis was run in R within a reproducible Nextflow workflow that covered QC, data transformation and analysis. LymphoSeq2, an R package for exploring AIRR-Seq data, was used to implement the custom analyses. Four samples yielding fewer than 5000 total TRB sequences were excluded, leaving more than 150 analyzed HIV repertoires. Among the approximately 180 retained HIV repertoires, 55 to 65 were collected before ART initiation and some 130 were collected after ART initiation. Repertoires were downsampled to 5000 TRB nucleotide sequences, with summary statistics averaged over 100 downsampling iterations. The analysis kept only TRB sequences whose CDR3 regions were at least seven amino acids long. Diversity was measured with a Shannon entropy-derived clonality score and the Gini coefficient. Repertoire networks linked the top 5000 CDR3 amino acid sequences whenever two sequences differed by an edit distance of one. Antigen specificity groups and MHC restriction were predicted for TRB CDR3 amino acid sequences with GLIPH2. To flag known associations with CMV, EBV, HIV or tissue antigens, CDR3 amino acid sequences were compared against VDJdb and McPAS-TCR. Pre-ART, post-ART and control groups were compared with Wilcoxon signed-rank tests and Holm-Bonferroni correction. TCRdb provides this immuneACCESS table in a form limited to in-frame rearrangements. Some clones are lacking; in checked studies, under half of them reflect an unresolved V gene, and why the rest are absent is not known. From that table come the V and J calls and clone size; the DNA was used to work out D and trimming. Within this sample are about 35,000 clones, with 65% to 75% of them counted one time only. Jointly, the top ten make up about 3.5% of the sample.

To be included, a participant needed at least one PBMC sample from before ART initiation plus at least two post-ART samples. Every participant with HIV received treatment in the United States of America. Before DNA extraction, cryopreserved samples of 1-10 million PBMC were thawed and then washed. At the time of the earliest PBMC sample, participants with HIV were aged between about 20 and 54 years. Per participant, PBMC samples came from 1-4 timepoints prior to ART initiation and 2-8 timepoints following ART initiation, for a median of 7 samples. Serial HIV viral load, CD4+ T-cell count, ART history and demographic data were obtained for every participant. Using a Qiagen kit on a QIAcube, genomic DNA was extracted from unsorted PBMC, with samples processed in batches of 12.

The TCR originated in a man aged 50 to 60 with HIV. The V gene is TRBV7-2 and the J gene is TRBJ2-7, with 7 bases matching TRBD1. The input for sequencing was unsorted PBMCs, taken 3 years after starting antiretroviral therapy. Here is the DNA: TGTGCCAGCAGCGTCACAGGGGTACTCTACGAGCAGTACTTC. Its translation is CASSVTGVLYEQYF.